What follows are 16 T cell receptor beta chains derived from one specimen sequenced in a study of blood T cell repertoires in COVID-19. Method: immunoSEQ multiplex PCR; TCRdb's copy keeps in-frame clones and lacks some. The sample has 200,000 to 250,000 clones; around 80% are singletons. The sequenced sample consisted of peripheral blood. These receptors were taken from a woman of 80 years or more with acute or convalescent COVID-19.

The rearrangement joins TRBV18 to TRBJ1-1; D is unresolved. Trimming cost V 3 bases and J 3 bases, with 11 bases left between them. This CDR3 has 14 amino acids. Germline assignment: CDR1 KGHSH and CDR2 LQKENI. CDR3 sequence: CASSPAGADTEAFF. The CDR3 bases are TGTGCCAGCTCACCGGCGGGCGCGGACACTGAAGCTTTCTTT.

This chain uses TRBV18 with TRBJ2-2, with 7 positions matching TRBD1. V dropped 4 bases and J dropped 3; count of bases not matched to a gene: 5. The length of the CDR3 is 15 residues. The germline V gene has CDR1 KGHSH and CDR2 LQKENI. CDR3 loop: CASSLLGQDTGELFF. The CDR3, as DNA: TGTGCCAGCTCACTACTCGGACAGGACACCGGGGAGCTGTTTTTT.

CDR3 sequence: CASSILAGGPDTQYF. CDR3 DNA sequence: TGTGCCAGTAGTATTCTAGCGGGAGGGCCAGATACGCAGTATTTT. V usage is TRBV19 and J usage is TRBJ2-3, with 12 bases that match TRBD2. Germline loops: CDR1 LNHDA, CDR2 SQIVND (reference sequence). The CDR3 is 15 amino acids. With V trimmed by 3 bases and J by 4 bases, 2 bases remained unmatched.

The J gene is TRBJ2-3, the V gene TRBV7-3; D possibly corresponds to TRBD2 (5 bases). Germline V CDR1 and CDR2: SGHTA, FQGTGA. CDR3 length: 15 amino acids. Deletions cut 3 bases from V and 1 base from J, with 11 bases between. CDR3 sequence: CASSFRGSGTDTQYF. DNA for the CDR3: TGTGCCAGCAGCTTCCGGGGTAGCGGCACAGATACGCAGTATTTT.

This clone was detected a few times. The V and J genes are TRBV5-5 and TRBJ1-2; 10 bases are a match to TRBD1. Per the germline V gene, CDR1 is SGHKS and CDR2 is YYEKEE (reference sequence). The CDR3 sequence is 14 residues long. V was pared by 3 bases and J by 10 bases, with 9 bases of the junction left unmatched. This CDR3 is CASSWTGTGEAYTF. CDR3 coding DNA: TGTGCCAGCAGCTGGACGGGGACAGGGGAAGCCTACACCTTC.

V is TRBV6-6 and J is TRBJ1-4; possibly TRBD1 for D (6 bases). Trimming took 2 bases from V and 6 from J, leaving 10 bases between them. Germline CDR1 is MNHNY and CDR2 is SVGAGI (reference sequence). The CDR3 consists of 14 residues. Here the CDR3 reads CASSYDRSYEKLFF. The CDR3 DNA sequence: TGTGCCAGCAGTTACGACAGGTCTTATGAAAAACTGTTTTTT.

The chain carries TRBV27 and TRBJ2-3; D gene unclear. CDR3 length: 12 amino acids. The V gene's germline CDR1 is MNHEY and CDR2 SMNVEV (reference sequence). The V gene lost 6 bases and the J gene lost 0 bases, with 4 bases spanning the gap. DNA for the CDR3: TGTGCCAGCAGGACTAGCACAGATACGCAGTATTTT. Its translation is CASRTSTDTQYF.

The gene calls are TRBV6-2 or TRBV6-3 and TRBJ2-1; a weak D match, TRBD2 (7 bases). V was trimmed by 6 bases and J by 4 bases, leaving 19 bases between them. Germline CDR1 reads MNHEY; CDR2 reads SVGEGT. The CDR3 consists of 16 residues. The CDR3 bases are TGTGCCAGCAGCCCCCTTGTGGCGGGGGCTTACAATGAGCAGTTCTTC. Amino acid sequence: CASSPLVAGAYNEQFF.

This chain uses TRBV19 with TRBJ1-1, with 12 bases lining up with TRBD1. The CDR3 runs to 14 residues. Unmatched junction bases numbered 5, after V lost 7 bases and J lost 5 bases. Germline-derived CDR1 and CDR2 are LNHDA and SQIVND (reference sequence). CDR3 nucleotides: TGTGCCAGTATCGGGGACAGGGGGCAAACTGAAGCTTTCTTT. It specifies CASIGDRGQTEAFF.

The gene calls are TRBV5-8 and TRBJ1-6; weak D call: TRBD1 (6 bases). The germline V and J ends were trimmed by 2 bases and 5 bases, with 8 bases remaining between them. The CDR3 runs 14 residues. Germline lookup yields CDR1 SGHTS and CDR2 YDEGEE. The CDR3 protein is CASSLGQHNSPLHF. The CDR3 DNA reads TGTGCCAGCAGCTTAGGACAGCATAATTCACCCCTCCACTTT.

CDR3 bases: TGCGCCAGCAGCCAGAGTTGGACAGGGGGCTGGGAGCAGTACTTC. Encoded protein: CASSQSWTGGWEQYF. The chain has TRBV4-3 and TRBJ2-7, with 11 nucleotides matching TRBD1. The J segment lost 7 bases and the V segment lost 3 bases, leaving 8 bases of the junction unmatched. Per the germline V gene, CDR1 is LGHNA and CDR2 is YSLEER. The CDR3 runs to 15 residues.

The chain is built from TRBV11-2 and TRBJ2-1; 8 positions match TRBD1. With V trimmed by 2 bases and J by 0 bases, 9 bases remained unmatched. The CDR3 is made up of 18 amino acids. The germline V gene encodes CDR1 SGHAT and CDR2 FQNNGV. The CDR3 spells CASSLPRQGSSSYNEQFF. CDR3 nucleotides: TGTGCCAGCAGCTTACCCCGACAGGGGTCAAGCTCCTACAATGAGCAGTTCTTC.

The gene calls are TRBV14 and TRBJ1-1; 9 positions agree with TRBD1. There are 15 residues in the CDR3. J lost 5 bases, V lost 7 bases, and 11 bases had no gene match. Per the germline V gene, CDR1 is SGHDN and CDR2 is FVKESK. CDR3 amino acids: CASNILGQGLTEAFF. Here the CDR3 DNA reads TGTGCCAGCAACATTCTGGGACAGGGATTGACTGAAGCTTTCTTT.

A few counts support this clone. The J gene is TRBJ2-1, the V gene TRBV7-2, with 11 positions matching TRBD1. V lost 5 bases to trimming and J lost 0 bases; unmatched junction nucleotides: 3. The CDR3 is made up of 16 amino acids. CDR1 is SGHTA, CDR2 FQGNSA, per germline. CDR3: CASSPGTGGSYNEQFF. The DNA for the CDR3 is TGTGCCAGCAGCCCTGGGACAGGGGGCTCCTACAATGAGCAGTTCTTC. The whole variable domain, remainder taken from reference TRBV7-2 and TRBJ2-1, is GAGVSQSPSNKVTEKGKDVELRCDPISGHTALYWYRQSLGQGLEFLIYFQGNSAPDKSGLPSDRFSAERTGGSVSTLTIQRTQQEDSAVYLCASSPGTGGSYNEQFFGPGTRLTVL.

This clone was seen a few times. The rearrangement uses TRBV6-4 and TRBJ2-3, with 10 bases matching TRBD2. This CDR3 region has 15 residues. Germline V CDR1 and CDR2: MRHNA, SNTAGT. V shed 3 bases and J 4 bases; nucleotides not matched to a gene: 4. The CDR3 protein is CASSDTSGDPDTQYF. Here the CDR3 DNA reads TGTGCCAGCAGTGATACTAGCGGGGATCCAGATACGCAGTATTTT.

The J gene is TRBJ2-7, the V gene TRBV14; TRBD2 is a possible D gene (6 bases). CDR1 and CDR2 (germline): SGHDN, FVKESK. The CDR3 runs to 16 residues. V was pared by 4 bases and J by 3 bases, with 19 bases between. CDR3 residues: CASSPQWGGNFYEQYF. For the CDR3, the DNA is TGTGCCAGCAGCCCCCAGTGGGGCGGGAATTTCTACGAGCAGTACTTC.